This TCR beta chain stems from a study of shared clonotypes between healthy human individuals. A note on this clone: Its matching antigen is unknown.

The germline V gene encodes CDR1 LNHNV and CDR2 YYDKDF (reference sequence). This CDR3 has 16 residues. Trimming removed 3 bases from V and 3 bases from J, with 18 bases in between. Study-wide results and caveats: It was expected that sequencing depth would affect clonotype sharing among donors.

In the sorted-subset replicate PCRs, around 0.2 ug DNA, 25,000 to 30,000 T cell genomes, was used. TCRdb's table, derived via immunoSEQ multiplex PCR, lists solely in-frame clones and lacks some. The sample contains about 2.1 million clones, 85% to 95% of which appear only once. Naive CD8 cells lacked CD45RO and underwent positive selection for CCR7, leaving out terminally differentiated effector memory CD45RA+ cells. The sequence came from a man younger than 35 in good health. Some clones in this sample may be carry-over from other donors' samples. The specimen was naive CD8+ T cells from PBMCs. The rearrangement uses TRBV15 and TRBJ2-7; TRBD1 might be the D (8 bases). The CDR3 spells CATSSTGTGLGYEQYF. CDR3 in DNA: TGTGCCACCAGCAGTACCGGGACAGGACTAGGCTACGAGCAGTACTTC.